This T cell receptor beta chain was profiled in a study of identical twins. Study-wide results and caveats: Twin sharing of out-of-frame TCR alpha was underestimated by models in monozygotic pairs.

In germline, CDR1 is DFQATT, CDR2 SNEGSKA (reference sequence). Trimming cost V 6 bases and J 9 bases; bases outside gene matches: 20. CDR3 size: 16 residues. This clonotype was counted only a few times. Antigen: not known. With template switching, a universal primer site was added, and the cDNA carried unique molecular identifiers. TCRdb re-called the 5' RACE reads with MiXCR, one entry per CDR3 protein. The sample has 240,000 or so distinct CDR3 sequences, about 10% seen once. This receptor was obtained from a middle-aged man in good health. The chain combines TRBV20-1 with TRBJ2-1, with TRBD2 matching 7 bases. Sequenced: memory T cells sorted from blood. As DNA, the CDR3 is TGCAGTGCAACGAAGGGTCCTAGCGGCCGTGGGAGTGAGCAGTTCTTC. Translation: CSATKGPSGRGSEQFF.